This TCR beta chain was captured in a study of blood T cells in healthy people across ages. Germline V lookup: CDR1 MRHNA, CDR2 SNTAGT. The length of the CDR3 is 15 residues. Primed by a sample-barcoded 5' primer and a J-beta primer mix, a second PCR proceeded for about 7 to 11 cycles. TCRdb redid the calling of the 5' RACE reads with MiXCR, one entry per CDR3 protein. This table has about 1.6 million distinct CDR3 sequences, 30% to 35% appearing once. The authors extracted at least 5.5 micrograms of total RNA per sample. Comment on this clonotype: One end of the junction varies from germline; a read error may be responsible.

This receptor was identified in a woman in her thirties in good health. The chain combines TRBV6-4 with TRBJ1-4; TRBD1 matches 8 bases. Sequencing used blood. CDR3 sequence (DNA): TGTGCCAGCAGTGCCGGACAGGGATTCGGTGAAAAACGGTTTTTT. Amino acid sequence: CASSAGQGFGEKRFF.